A selection of T cell receptor beta chains follows, all from one sample in a study of cytomegalovirus exposure and HLA in healthy donors. Only in-frame clones appear in the TCRdb table, and some are missing; sequencing was by immunoSEQ multiplex PCR. The table lists around 180,000 clones, over 70% of them singletons. Sample: PBMCs. The source is a woman between 25 and 40 years old in good health and CMV-seropositive. The CDR3 runs from the conserved cysteine through the conserved F or W. Each record gives: J gene, V gene, D gene, CDR3 protein. The D gene is left open where the match is weak.

TRBJ1-4	TRBV7-2	.	CASSSTGSVNEKLFF
TRBJ2-3	TRBV19	TRBD2	CASSITSGGGTDTQYF
TRBJ2-1	TRBV7-3	.	CASNPSRAATYNEQFF
TRBJ2-1	TRBV28	TRBD2	CASKMTSGSGDEQFF
TRBJ2-2	TRBV5-1	.	CASSLPGLGNTGELFF
TRBJ2-1	TRBV4-2	.	CASSQTAGSSYNEQFF
TRBJ2-1	TRBV5-6	TRBD1	CASSSAGQAYNNEQFF
TRBJ2-5	TRBV7-8	.	CASSLESRGYQETQYF
TRBJ2-5	TRBV30	.	CAWSGDQETQYF
TRBJ1-2	TRBV7-6	TRBD1	CASSLGGQGDYTF
TRBJ2-3	TRBV4-2	TRBD2	CASSQWSGSRADTQYF
TRBJ1-2	TRBV28	.	CASSLSGGYYGYTF
TRBJ2-7	TRBV11-3	TRBD2	CASSPGTSREQYF
TRBJ1-5	TRBV30	TRBD1	CAWDRGQGDYSNQPQHF
TRBJ2-5	TRBV2	.	CASSGRTVQETQYF
TRBJ2-7	TRBV6-5	.	CASNKGLEQYF
TRBJ2-7	TRBV5-8	.	CASSSTEIRPYEQYF
TRBJ2-1	TRBV7-6	.	CASSLLSGPYSSYNEQFF
TRBJ2-1	TRBV10-3	.	CAISETPGYEQFF
TRBJ1-1	TRBV11-2	.	CASSSGHRNTEAFF
TRBJ1-1	TRBV5-8	TRBD1	CASSLVGGTGTGTEAFF
TRBJ1-2	TRBV25-1	.	CASSEPVRDGYTF
TRBJ1-5	TRBV19	.	CASVGREGAQPQHF
TRBJ2-7	TRBV2	TRBD2	CASSPLGTRAYEQYF